This TCR beta chain was retrieved from a study of identical twins. One entry per CDR3 protein, called by TCRdb with MiXCR from the 5' RACE reads. The data show around 550,000 distinct CDR3 sequences, roughly 15% seen once. This CDR3 region has 15 residues. Germline loops: CDR1 MNHEY, CDR2 SVGAGI. Trimming left V 2 bases short and J 9 bases short, with 18 bases between. These data were also filed under a second study, of yellow fever vaccine responses in identical twins.

The material sequenced was CD4+ T cells sorted from blood. This chain connects TRBV6-5 to TRBJ2-3; D is perhaps TRBD2 (5 bases). The TCR originated in a woman aged 18-29 years in good health. The CDR3 here is CASSYPSGADITQYF. For the CDR3, the DNA is TGTGCCAGCAGTTACCCAAGCGGTGCAGACATAACGCAGTATTTT.